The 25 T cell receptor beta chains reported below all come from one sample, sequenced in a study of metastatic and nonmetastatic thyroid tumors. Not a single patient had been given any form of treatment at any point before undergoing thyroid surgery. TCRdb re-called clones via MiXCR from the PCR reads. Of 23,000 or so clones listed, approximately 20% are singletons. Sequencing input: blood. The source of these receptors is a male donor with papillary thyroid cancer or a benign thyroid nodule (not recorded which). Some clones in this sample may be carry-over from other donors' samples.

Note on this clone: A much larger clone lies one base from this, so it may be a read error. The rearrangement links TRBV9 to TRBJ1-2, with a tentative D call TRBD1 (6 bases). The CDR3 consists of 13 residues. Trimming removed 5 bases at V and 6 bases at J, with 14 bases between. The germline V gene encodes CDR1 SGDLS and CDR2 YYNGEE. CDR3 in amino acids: CASRRGADHGYTF. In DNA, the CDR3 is TGTGCCAGCAGGCGGGGGGCGGACCATGGCTACACCTTC.

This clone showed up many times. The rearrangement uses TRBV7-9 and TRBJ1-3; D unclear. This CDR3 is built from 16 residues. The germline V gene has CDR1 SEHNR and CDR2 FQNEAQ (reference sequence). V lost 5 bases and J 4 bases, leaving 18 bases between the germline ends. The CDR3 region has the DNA TGTGCCAGCAGCGGCTGGACGGGCACGGTAGGAAACACCATATATTTT. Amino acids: CASSGWTGTVGNTIYF.

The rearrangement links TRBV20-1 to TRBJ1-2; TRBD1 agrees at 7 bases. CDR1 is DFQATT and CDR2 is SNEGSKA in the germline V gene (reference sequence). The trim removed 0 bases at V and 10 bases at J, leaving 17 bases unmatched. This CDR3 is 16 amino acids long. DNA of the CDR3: TGCAGTGCTAGAGATCTTCACAGGGGAGGAGGTCAGGACTACACCTTC. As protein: CSARDLHRGGGQDYTF.

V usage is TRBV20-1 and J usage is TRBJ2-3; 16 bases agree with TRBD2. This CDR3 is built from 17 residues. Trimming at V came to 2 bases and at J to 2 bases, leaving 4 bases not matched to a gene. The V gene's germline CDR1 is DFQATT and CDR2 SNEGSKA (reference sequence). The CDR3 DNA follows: TGCAGTGCTAGACCCGGGACTAGCGGGGGGGACACAGATACGCAGTATTTT. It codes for CSARPGTSGGDTDTQYF.

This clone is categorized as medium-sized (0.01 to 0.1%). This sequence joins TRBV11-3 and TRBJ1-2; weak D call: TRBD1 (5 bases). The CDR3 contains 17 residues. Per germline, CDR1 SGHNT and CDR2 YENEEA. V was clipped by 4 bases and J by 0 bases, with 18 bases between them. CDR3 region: CASSSLALRESNYGYTF. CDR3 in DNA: TGTGCCAGCAGCTCTTTGGCCCTCAGGGAGTCTAACTATGGCTACACCTTC.

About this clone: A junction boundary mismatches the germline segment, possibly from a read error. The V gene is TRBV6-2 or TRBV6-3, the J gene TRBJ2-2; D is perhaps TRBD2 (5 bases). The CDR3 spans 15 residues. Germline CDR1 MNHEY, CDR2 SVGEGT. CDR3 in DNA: TGTGCCAGCAGTTACGCGAGGGTTAACACCGGGGAGCTATTTTTT. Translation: CASSYARVNTGELFF.

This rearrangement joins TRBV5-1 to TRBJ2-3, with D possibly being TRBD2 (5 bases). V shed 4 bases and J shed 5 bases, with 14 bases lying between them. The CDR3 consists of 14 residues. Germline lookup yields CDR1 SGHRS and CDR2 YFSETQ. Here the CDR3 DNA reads TGCGCCAGCAGCACCATCGGGATCGGAGATACGCAGTATTTT. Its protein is CASSTIGIGDTQYF. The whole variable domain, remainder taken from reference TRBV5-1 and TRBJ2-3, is KAGVTQTPRYLIKTRGQQVTLSCSPISGHRSVSWYQQTPGQGLQFLFEYFSETQRNKGNFPGRFSGRQFSNSRSEMNVSTLELGDSALYLCASSTIGIGDTQYFGPGTRLTVL.

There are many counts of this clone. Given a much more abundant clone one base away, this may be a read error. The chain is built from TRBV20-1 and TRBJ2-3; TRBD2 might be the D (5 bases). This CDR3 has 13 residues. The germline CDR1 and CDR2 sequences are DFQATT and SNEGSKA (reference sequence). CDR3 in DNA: TGCAGTGCTAGGGACCCTAGCACAGATACGCGGTATTTT. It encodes CSARDPSTDTRYF.

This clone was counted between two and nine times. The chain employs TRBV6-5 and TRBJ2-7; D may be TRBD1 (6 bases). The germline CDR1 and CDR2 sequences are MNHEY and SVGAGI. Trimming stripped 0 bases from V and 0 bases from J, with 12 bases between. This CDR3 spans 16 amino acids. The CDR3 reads CASSYSYGQSSYEQYF. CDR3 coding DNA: TGTGCCAGCAGTTACTCGTACGGACAGAGCTCCTACGAGCAGTACTTC.

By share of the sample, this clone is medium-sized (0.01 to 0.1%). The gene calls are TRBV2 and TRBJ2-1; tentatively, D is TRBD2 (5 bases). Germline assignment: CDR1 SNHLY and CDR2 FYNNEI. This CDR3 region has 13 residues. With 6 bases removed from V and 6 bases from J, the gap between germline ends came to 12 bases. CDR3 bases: TGTGCCAGCAGATTTAGAACTAGCAATGAGCAGTTCTTC. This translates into CASRFRTSNEQFF.

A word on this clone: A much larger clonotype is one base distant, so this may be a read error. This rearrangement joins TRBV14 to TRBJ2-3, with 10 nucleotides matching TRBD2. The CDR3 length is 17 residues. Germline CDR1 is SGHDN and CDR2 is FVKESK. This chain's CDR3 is CASSPPGLAGGTDKQYF. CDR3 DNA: TGTGCCAGCAGCCCACCGGGATTAGCGGGAGGCACAGATAAGCAGTATTTT.

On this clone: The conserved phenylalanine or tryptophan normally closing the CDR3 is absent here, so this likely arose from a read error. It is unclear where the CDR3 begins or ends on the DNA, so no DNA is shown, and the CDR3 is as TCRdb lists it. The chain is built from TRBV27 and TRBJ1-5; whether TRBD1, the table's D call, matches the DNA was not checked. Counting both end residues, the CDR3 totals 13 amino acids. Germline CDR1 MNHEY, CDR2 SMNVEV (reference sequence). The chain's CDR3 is CACRSGNNQPQLV.

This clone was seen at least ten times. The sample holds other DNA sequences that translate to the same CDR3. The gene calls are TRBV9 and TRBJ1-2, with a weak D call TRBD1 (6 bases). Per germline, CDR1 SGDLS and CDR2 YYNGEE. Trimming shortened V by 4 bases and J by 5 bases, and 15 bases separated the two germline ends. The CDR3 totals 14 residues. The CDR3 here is CASSPRTESYGYTF. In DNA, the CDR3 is TGTGCCAGCAGCCCCCGGACAGAATCTTATGGCTACACCTTC.

CDR3 sequence: CASSARTKETQYF. As DNA, the CDR3 is TGTGCCAGCAGCGCCCGGACCAAAGAGACCCAGTACTTC. The genes are TRBV5-4 and TRBJ2-5, with D unclear. Looked up from germline, CDR1 is SGHNT and CDR2 is YYREEE (reference sequence). The V end lost 4 bases, the J end lost 3 bases, and 10 bases lay between the germline ends. The CDR3 consists of 13 residues. Full variable domain (outside the CDR3, taken from reference TRBV5-4 and TRBJ2-5): ETGVTQSPTHLIKTRGQQVTLRCSSQSGHNTVSWYQQALGQGPQFIFQYYREEENGRGNFPPRFSGLQFPNYSSELNVNALELDDSALYLCASSARTKETQYFGPGTRLLVL.

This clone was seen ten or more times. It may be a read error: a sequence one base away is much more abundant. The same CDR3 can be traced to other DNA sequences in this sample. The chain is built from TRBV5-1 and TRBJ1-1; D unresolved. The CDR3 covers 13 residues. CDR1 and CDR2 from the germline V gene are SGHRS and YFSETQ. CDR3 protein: CASSLGGFTEAFF. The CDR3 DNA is TGCGCCAGCAGCTTGGGGGGTTTCACTGAAGCTTTCTTC. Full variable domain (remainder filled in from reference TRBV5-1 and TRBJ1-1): KAGVTQTPRYLIKTRGQQVTLSCSPISGHRSVSWYQQTPGQGLQFLFEYFSETQRNKGNFPGRFSGRQFSNSRSEMNVSTLELGDSALYLCASSLGGFTEAFFGQGTRLTVV.

The CDR3 loop reads CASSPSGGFAYNEQFF. Written as DNA, the CDR3 is TGTGCCAGCAGCCCCAGCGGGGGGTTCGCCTACAATGAGCAGTTCTTC. The rearrangement joins TRBV12-3 or TRBV12-4 to TRBJ2-1; the match to TRBD2 covers 9 bases. This CDR3 is 16 amino acids long. The J segment lost 2 bases and the V segment lost 6 bases, leaving 8 bases of the junction unmatched.

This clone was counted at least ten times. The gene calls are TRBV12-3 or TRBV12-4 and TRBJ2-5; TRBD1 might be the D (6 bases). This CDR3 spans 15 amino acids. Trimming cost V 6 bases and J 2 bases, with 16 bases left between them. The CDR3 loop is CASSLNPTGQETQYF. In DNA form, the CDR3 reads TGTGCCAGCAGCCTAAACCCGACAGGACAAGAGACCCAGTACTTC.

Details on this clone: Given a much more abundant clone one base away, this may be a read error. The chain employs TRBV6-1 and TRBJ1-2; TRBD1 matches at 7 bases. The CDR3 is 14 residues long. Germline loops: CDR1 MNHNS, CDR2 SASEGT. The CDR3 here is CASRPTGTNYRYTF. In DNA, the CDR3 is TGTGCCAGCAGGCCGACAGGGACCAACTATCGCTACACCTTC.

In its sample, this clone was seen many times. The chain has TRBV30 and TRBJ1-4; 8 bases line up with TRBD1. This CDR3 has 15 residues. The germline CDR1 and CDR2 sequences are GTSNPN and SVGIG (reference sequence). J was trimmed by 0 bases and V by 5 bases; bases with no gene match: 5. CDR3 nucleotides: TGTGCCTGGGGACAGGGCCTTGCAACTAATGAAAAACTGTTTTTT. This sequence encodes CAWGQGLATNEKLFF.

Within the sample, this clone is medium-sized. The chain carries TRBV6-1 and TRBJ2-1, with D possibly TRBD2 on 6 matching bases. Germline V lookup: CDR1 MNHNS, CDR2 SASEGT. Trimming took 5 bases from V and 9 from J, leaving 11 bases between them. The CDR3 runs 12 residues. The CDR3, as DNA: TGTGCCAGCAGTTTCGGGAGCGGTGAGCAGTTCTTC. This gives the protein CASSFGSGEQFF.

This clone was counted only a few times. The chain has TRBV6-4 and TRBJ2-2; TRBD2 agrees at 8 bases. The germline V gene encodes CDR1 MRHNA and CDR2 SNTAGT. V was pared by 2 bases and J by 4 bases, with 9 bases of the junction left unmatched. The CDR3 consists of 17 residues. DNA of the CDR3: TGTGCCAGCAGTGACGGGGGACTAGGGACGGGCACCGGGGAGCTGTTTTTT. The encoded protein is CASSDGGLGTGTGELFF.

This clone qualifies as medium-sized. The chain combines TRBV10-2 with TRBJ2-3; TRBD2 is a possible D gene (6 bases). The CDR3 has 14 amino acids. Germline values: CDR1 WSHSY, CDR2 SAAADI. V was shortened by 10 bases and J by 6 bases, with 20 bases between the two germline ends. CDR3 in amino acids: CATRQGAGWDTQYF. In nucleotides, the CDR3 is TGCGCCACCCGGCAAGGCGCGGGATGGGATACGCAGTATTTT.

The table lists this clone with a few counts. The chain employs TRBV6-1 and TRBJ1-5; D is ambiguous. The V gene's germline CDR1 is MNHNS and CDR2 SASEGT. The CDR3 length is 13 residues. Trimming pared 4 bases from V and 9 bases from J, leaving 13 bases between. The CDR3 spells CASSGGILGPQHF. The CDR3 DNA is TGTGCCAGCAGTGGCGGGATACTCGGGCCCCAGCATTTT.

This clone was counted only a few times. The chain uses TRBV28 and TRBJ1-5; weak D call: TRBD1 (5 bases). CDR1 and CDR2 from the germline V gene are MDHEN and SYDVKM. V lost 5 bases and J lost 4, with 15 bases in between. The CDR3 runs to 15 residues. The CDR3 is CASSPRDDINQPQHF. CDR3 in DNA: TGTGCCAGCAGTCCCAGGGATGATATTAATCAGCCCCAGCATTTT.

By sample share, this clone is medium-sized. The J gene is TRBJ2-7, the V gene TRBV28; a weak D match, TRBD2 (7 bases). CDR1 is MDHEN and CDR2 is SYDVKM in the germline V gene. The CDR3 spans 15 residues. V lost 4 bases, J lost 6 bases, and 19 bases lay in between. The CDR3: CASSSNQGTIREQYF. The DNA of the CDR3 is TGTGCCAGCAGTTCGAACCAGGGGACTATACGCGAGCAGTACTTC.